Given below is one TCR beta chain in context. The antigen this receptor binds is unknown. Base qualities are not recorded, but no much larger clone differs from it by a single base. The source of the sample is a study of shared clonotypes between healthy human individuals (dated by TCRdb to the early 2020s). In the study overall: Two women and three men aged 18 to 49 years were included in the cohort. Per donor, three plates each were used for CD4 naive and CD4 memory, two for CD8 naive, and one for CD8 memory. To estimate repertoire size and how much clonotypes are shared between individuals, the study performed deep sequencing of blood TCR repertoires from a few healthy adults. Different laboratories and diverse techniques were used to prepare libraries and sequence TCR repertoires, to increase sequencing depth and limit assay-specific biases. Between about 0.94 and 8.9 billion PBMCs per donor were obtained by leukapheresis.

Donors were healthy HIV-negative adults with no recently reported acute infections or vaccinations. Only Caucasian adults living in Nashville, Tennessee, USA were represented among the donors. CD4+ T cells were enriched by magnetic negative selection; naive cells were then positively selected on CD45RA, and the negative fraction formed the memory subset. Blood was collected by leukapheresis, and PBMCs were isolated by Ficoll-Histopaque density gradient centrifugation and then cryopreserved in liquid nitrogen vapor phase. Analytical flow cytometry was used to check the purity and quantity of each magnetically sorted T cell population. From each sorted fraction, genomic DNA was isolated and quantified by UV absorbance on a Nanodrop 2000c. V is cut back by 3 bases and J by 7 bases, with 5 bases in the junction unmatched. CDR1 and CDR2 were assigned from the germline V gene as SQVTM and ANQGSEA. Including cysteine and phenylalanine, the CDR3 has 13 amino acids. The DNA shown is the 39-base CDR3, in frame from base 1.

Broad study findings and their caveats: Estimated clonotype richness was generally larger for naive than for memory subsets. Even with the large sequencing depth, rarefaction of the sorted-subset datasets indicated that sequencing was incomplete. Only blood was sampled, and tissue TCR repertoires likely differ from those in blood. Based on pairwise subsampling, the degree of clonotype sharing among donors was expected to be affected by sequencing depth. Compared with non-shared clonotypes, the clonotypes found in all four sorted-subset donors had higher generation probabilities. The genetic and exposure-history diversity represented was limited by the small number of donors. Sharing across a few donors was observed for around 5% of naive CD4, 3% to 3.5% of naive CD8, around 2.5% of memory CD4, and roughly 0.4% of memory CD8 clonotypes.

Using the deep immunoSEQ assay, multiplex PCR amplified TCR CDR3 regions from genomic DNA. Extracted genomic DNA from each cell subset was spread evenly across all wells of several immunoSEQ 96-well plates, with each plate serving as a replicate. For sorted subsets, each replicate PCR was loaded with about 0.2 ug genomic DNA, equivalent to 30,000 or so T cell genomes. Purified libraries were quantified with a Qubit 3.0 fluorometer, sized on a Bioanalyzer 2100, and re-quantified with the KAPA Library Quantification kit. Each immunoSEQ 96-well plate was sequenced on its own single-read 150-cycle Illumina NextSeq 550 flow cell. The study's own analysis went as follows. Because the immunoSEQ output held only junctional sequences and lacked quality scores, the filtering could not match the filtering applied to full-length reads. To assign V/J genes and CDR3, sequences were annotated against IMGT germline references using PyIR, a Python wrapper for IgBLAST v1.9. Reads were filtered out if the reads had weak V/J assignments (E-value above 1e-6), no CDR3, stop codons, out-of-frame junctions, or ambiguous translated residues. V3J clonotypes were defined as sequences sharing an identical inferred V gene, J gene, and CDR3 amino acid sequence. Percentage overlap between repertoires was calculated by dividing the number of shared unique clonotypes by the size of the smaller repertoire. RTK rarefaction, the Chao1 estimator, and Recon v2.1 estimates of unobserved clonotypes were used to assess repertoire richness. For all TCRbeta clonotypes obtained by the gDNA method from four donors, generation probabilities were computed with OLGA. TCRdb limited this immuneACCESS table to in-frame rearrangements with V and J called. A share of clones is missing; checked studies link under half to unresolved V genes, and the rest is unexplained. V, J and clone size are those of that table, while D and trimming were read from the DNA. The sample table holds roughly 1,500,000 clones, of which around 98.5% were seen once. The biggest ten clones account for about 0.4% of the sample.

This receptor chain uses TRBV29-1 and TRBJ2-1, with TRBD2 matching 8 junction bases. The sample consisted of naive CD4+ T cells sorted from blood. The label giving this sample's cell subset or site can be read as: CD45RA+ positively selected. This TCR derives from a man under 40 in good health. The sequence in DNA is TGCAGCGTTGAGAGCGGGAGCAGGAATGAGCAGTTCTTC. Translated, this gives CSVESGSRNEQFF.